Reported below is one T cell receptor (beta chain). The antigen it binds to is not known. No base qualities exist here, and no much larger clone lies one base off it. In total, roughly 710 healthy bone marrow donors made up the cohort. At the time of sampling, every cohort member was nominally healthy, though immune exposures that went unrecorded were likely present. The donor tested CMV seronegative, placing the donor among the 350 or so seronegative members of the cohort. Every donor gave a peripheral blood sample, and the peripheral blood mononuclear cells from that sample were used for TCR beta sequencing. The Qiagen DNeasy Blood Extraction Kit was used to extract genomic DNA from the blood cell samples. These data come from a study of cytomegalovirus exposure and HLA in healthy donors (dated by TCRdb to about 2017). Regarding the complete study: An earlier analysis of 550 to 700 of the donors reported approximately 290 Gb of sequence data and 117 million unique TCR beta sequences from around 200 million T cells. Around 330 gigabases of sequencing data and around 80 million unique TCR sequences made up an early release that covered 500 to 700 HLA-typed donors. Among the roughly 400 genotyped donors, around 81% belonged to the genetic ancestry cluster associated with self-reported Caucasian donors. The study aimed to test whether signatures of past pathogen exposure could be identified by cataloging public T cell receptors. The study profiled the T cell repertoires of hundreds of subjects by immunosequencing and related them to cytomegalovirus serostatus. A separate validation cohort of roughly 130 different subjects was used in addition to the approximately 610-subject first cohort. High-throughput TCR immunosequencing, statistical association of individual TCRs with disease status, and machine learning were combined to predict cytomegalovirus infection status. In a later analysis, previously published TCR beta repertoires from 550 to 700 donors were re-analyzed and high-resolution HLA genotyping was added so that TCR occurrence patterns could be studied. Rather than drawing on any new phenotypic data, the later analysis identified candidate immune exposures from TCR beta sequences and the way those sequences occurred across donors. To decide whether each TCR beta V gene segment behaved as functional or pseudogenic, an earlier analysis of nearly 600 of the donors relied on high-throughput TCR beta sequencing. Alongside the repertoire data, information on donor age, sex, ethnicity and CMV serostatus was compiled. A later genetic analysis took genome-wide SNP genotypes for about three fifths of the 666 donors and used that subset as a discovery cohort. Every discovery cohort repertoire had been produced on one sequencing platform. Class I and class II HLA loci were covered by the typing at four-digit resolution. Typing coverage varied by locus: roughly 629-640 donors for A, B, C, DRB1 and DQB1; more than 500 for DQA1; over 600 for DPA1; under 490 for DPB1. Five DR-DQ haplotypes were treated as single units for association and clustering because of strong linkage in the cohort. Across approximately 400 genotyped donors of the cohort, an average of approximately 240,000 unique TCR beta nucleotide sequences per donor were sequenced, and approximately 17% of those sequences were non-productive.

Overall study outcomes, separate from this receptor: In an earlier analysis of some 540 of the donors, most TCR beta V segments appeared in productive rearrangements about 87% or about 30% of the time, broadly matching IMGT annotations. Some IMGT-functional V segments, including TRBV6-2 and TRBV6-3, could not be distinguished by the 87-base-pair reads and were therefore excluded. While some public TCRs were present in many individuals, most TCR sequences turned up only very rarely across donors. Because HLA typing was missing for some donors at each locus, association tests included only the typed subset. In a later analysis, TCR association rates were found to vary across HLA loci, with the most associated TCRs seen for DRB1 alleles and the fewest for HLA-C alleles. An association between a missense DCLRE1C variant and V-gene and J-gene trimming of TCR beta chains was found in a later genetic analysis and replicated in an independent cohort. The sequencing pipeline was judged likely to have produced a cluster of highly shared sequence variants as a technical artifact. At a false discovery rate of 0.05, a later analysis linked fewer than 20,000 TCR beta sequences to specific HLA alleles. A further reported finding was that TCR beta sequences accurately predicted the HLA-A and HLA-B alleles for most subjects in the first cohort. In a later analysis, most CMV-associated TCR beta chains were found to appear HLA-restricted, with HLA associations seemingly driven largely by CMV exposure. A later analysis reported that several top co-occurrence clusters appeared linked to parvovirus B19, influenza, CMV and Epstein-Barr virus. The earlier analysis of some 560 of the donors excluded fewer than 20 rarely observed V segments, including chromosome 9 orphons, because counts were too low. Correlated functional status among segregating V segments might reflect linkage disequilibrium, but an unknown experimental factor could not be ruled out. This cohort had only TCR beta chains sequenced, and the lack of alpha or paired-chain data limited which features could be detected. In a later genetic analysis, fewer N-insertions in productive TCRs were reported among donors in an Asian-associated ancestry cluster than the 666-donor mean. The classifier was reported to diagnose cytomegalovirus status with high specificity and sensitivity in both the original and validation cohorts. According to the authors, the approach could potentially be generalized to other disease states and immunological phenotypes. Assigning TCR associations to individual alleles was difficult when HLA alleles, especially DR and DQ, strongly co-occurred. A total of 150 to 200 TCR beta chains were listed by the study as associated with cytomegalovirus. In vitro tests confirmed that a few of the cytomegalovirus-associated TCR beta chains recognize cytomegalovirus antigens. In a later analysis, HLA-associated TCR beta chains showed more clonal expansion and lower generation probabilities than non-associated chains that were equally common. CMV serostatus was the only immune exposure information available for the cohort. Roughly uniform sequencing depth across donors was assumed in presence/absence analyses, although this assumption may not hold.

Receptor amplification or capture employed the immunoSEQ multiplex PCR assay. A mixture of 60 forward primers for TCR Vbeta segments and 13 reverse primers for TCR Jbeta segments was used in the multiplex PCR. A multiplex PCR assay on genomic DNA amplified the CDR3 region of rearranged TCR beta genes. The Illumina HiSeq System was used to sequence the amplified TCR beta libraries as 87-base-pair reads. The original methods were these. A later analysis tallied 80 million to 95 million unique TCR beta chains across the approximately 670 repertoires, and 10 million to 11 million of those chains were shared by two or more donors. Raw reads were error-corrected and collapsed into unique sequences by a nearest-neighbor algorithm in which closely related sequences were merged to remove PCR and sequencing errors. Alignment of CDR3 sequences to IMGT reference sequences was used to assign V, D and J gene segments. For a sequence to be retained, a match of at least six nucleotides was required to both a V gene segment and a J gene segment. A rearrangement was called productive if the CDR3 had no stop codons and remained in frame with V and J, and every other rearrangement was called non-productive. CDR3 was defined by IMGT convention, running from the second conserved V-encoded cysteine to the conserved J-encoded phenylalanine. In an earlier analysis of more than 550 of the donors, sequences lacking an unambiguous match to a single V gene segment were excluded. In an earlier analysis of several hundred of the donors, a V segment was called functional when productive rearrangements were above 56.7%, and segregating when the standard deviation between donors exceeded 5%. A statistical classification framework was developed to diagnose cytomegalovirus status using the catalog of TCR beta chain sequences. In a later analysis, TCR nucleotide sequences were compared against IMGT/GENE-DB human TR gene sequences so that V and J genes could be assigned. The TCRdist pipeline was used in a later analysis to assign CDR3 sequences and most-parsimonious VDJ recombination scenarios. In a later analysis, each TCR beta chain was defined by its CDR3 amino acid sequence together with its V-gene family, and reads without a unique V-gene family were excluded. To address suspected cross-contamination and a sequencing artifact, a later analysis removed a few hundred highly shared, low-generation-probability nucleotide sequences. A later analysis calculated a clonal expansion index for each public chain from normalized within-repertoire ranks of inferred template counts. A later analysis computed generation probabilities with a VDJ recombination model fitted to out-of-frame rearrangements, and checked the results against IGoR. A later analysis scored TCR-TCR, TCR-HLA and TCR-CMV co-occurrence with hypergeometric tests, applying a repertoire-size bias correction to TCR pairs. False discovery rates were estimated in a later analysis by permuting HLA or CMV assignments 20 times. In a later analysis, co-occurring TCRs were grouped using DBSCAN, and TCRdist sequence similarity was added for clustering within HLA-allele-positive subsets. Co-occurrence clustering excluded repertoires with fewer than 30,000 or more than 120,000 public chains, plus five with anomalous nucleotide sharing. Drawn from immuneACCESS, this table holds only the in-frame rearrangements with V and J called that TCRdb kept. Clones are partly lost; checked studies trace under half to an unresolved V gene and leave the rest unexplained. V and J calls and clone size follow that table, whereas D and trimming were derived from the DNA. Present in this sample are under 200,000 clones, around three quarters of which were seen just once. The ten largest clonotypes hold approximately 2% of the sample.

The germline V gene supplies CDR1 KGHSH and CDR2 LQKENI. Measured from the cysteine to the phenylalanine, the CDR3 is 13 residues long. Only the CDR3 DNA is retained, 39 bases long and in frame from the first base. From V the trimming removes 5 bases and from J it removes 3 bases, while the gene matches leave 3 bases of the junction unaccounted for. The rearranged chain carries TRBV18 and TRBJ2-5, and 7 bases in between align with TRBD1. The origin of this receptor is a man between 40 and 49 years old in good health and CMV-seronegative. The sequenced sample was PBMCs. The nucleotides read TGTGCCAGCTCAAACAGGGGTGAAGAGACCCAGTACTTC. It translates to CASSNRGEETQYF.